This TCR beta chain comes out of a study of blood T cell repertoires in COVID-19. In the study overall: PBMCs, B-cell-depleted T cells, or T cells provided the cDNA or gDNA that made up the material.

In the source study's methods: Estimated nucleated cell counts came from reference gene primer amplification. The assay was immunoSEQ multiplex PCR, and TCRdb's table has in-frame clones only and misses some. That table gives V, J and clone size, and the DNA gave D and trimming. This sample has about 410,000 clones, with roughly 90% found just once. The J segment lost 5 bases and the V segment lost 6 bases, leaving 10 bases of the junction unmatched. CDR3 length: 15 residues. Germline V lookup: CDR1 MNHEY, CDR2 SVGAGI. The sequenced sample was peripheral blood. The V call is TRBV6-5, the J call TRBJ2-5, with TRBD1 matching 9 bases. This receptor was taken from a woman in her twenties or thirties with active or convalescent COVID-19. This CDR3 reads CASSSTGGAYETQYF. The CDR3, as DNA: TGTGCCAGCAGCTCCACAGGGGGCGCGTATGAGACCCAGTACTTC.